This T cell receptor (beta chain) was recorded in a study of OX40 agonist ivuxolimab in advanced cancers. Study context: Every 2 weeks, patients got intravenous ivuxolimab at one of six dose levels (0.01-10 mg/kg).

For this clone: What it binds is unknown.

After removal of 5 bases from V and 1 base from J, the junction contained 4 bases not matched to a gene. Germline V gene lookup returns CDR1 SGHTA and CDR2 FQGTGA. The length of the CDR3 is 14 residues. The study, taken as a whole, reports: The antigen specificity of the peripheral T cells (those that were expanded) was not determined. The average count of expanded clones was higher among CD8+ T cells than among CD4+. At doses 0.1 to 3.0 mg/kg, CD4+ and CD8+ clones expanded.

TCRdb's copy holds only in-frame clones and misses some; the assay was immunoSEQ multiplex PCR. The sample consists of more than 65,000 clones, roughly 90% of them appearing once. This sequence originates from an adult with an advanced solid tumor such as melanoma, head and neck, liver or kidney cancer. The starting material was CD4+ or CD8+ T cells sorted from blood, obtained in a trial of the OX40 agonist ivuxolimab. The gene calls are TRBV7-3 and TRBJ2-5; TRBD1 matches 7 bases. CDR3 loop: CASSAAGGQETQYF. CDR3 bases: TGTGCCAGCAGCGCGGCAGGGGGCCAAGAGACCCAGTACTTC.